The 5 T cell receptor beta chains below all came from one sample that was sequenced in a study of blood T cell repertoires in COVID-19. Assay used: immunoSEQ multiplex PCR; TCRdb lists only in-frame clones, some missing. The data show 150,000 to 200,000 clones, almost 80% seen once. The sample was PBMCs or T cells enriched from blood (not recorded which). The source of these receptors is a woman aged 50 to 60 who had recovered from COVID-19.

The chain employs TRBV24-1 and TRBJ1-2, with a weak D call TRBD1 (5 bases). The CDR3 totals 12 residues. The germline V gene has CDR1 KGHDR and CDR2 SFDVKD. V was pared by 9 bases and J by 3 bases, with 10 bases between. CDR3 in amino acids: CATAREDYGYTF. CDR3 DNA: TGTGCCACCGCCAGGGAGGACTATGGCTACACCTTC.

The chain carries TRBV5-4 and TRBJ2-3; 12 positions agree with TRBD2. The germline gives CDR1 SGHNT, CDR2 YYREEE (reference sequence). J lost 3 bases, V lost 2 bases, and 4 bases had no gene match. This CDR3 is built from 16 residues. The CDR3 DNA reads TGTGCCAGCAGCTTCAAACTAGCGGGAGGAACAGATACGCAGTATTTT. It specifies CASSFKLAGGTDTQYF.

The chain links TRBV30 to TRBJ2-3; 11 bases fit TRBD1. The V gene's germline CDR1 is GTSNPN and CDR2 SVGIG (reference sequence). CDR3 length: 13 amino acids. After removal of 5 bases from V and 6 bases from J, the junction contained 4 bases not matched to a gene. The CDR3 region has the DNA TGTGCCTGGTCAGGACAGGGGGCTGATACGCAGTATTTT. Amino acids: CAWSGQGADTQYF.

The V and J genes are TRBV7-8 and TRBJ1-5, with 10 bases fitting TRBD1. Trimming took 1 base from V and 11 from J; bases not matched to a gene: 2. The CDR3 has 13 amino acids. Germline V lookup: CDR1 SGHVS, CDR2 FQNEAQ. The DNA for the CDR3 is TGTGCCAGCAGCTTAGGGGACAGGGGAACCCAGCATTTT. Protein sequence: CASSLGDRGTQHF.

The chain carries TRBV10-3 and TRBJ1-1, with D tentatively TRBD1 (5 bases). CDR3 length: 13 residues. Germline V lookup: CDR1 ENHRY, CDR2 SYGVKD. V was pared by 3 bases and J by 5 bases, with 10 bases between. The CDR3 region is CAISDDGGTEAFF. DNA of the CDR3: TGTGCCATCAGTGATGATGGGGGGACTGAAGCTTTCTTT.